These 31 T cell receptor beta chains came from one sample sequenced in a study of blood T cell repertoires in COVID-19. Produced via immunoSEQ multiplex PCR; TCRdb's table is partial and in-frame only. Of about 59,000 clones in the sample, roughly 80% are singletons; the top ten hold around 13%. Sequencing used peripheral blood. These receptors were collected from a woman between 65 and 79 years old with acute or convalescent COVID-19.

V and J are TRBV13 and TRBJ1-3; tentatively, D is TRBD1 (5 bases). Germline V gene data show CDR1 as PRHDT and CDR2 as FYEKMQ (reference sequence). The CDR3 loop spans 16 amino acids. The V gene lost 2 bases and the J gene lost 0 bases, with 11 bases spanning the gap. CDR3 nucleotide sequence: TGTGCCAGCAGCTTAATACAGGCTTCCTCTGGAAACACCATATATTTT. This translates into CASSLIQASSGNTIYF.

This clone was recorded a few times. The genes are TRBV30 and TRBJ1-2; D is possibly TRBD1 (5 bases). V lost 4 bases and J 7 bases, leaving 7 bases between the germline ends. Looked up from germline, CDR1 is GTSNPN and CDR2 is SVGIG (reference sequence). The CDR3 sequence is 10 residues long. This chain's CDR3 is CAWKRGGYTF. The CDR3 DNA reads TGTGCCTGGAAAAGGGGTGGCTACACCTTC. Full variable domain (missing parts from reference TRBV30 and TRBJ1-2): SQTIHQWPATLVQPVGSPLSLECTVEGTSNPNLYWYRQAAGRGLQLLFYSVGIGQISSEVPQNLSASRPQDRQFILSSKKLLLSDSGFYLCAWKRGGYTFGSGTRLTVV.

This clone was found a few times. CDR3 region: CASRPTSAKNIQYF. For the CDR3, the DNA is TGTGCCAGCAGACCGACTAGCGCCAAAAACATTCAGTACTTC. This chain connects TRBV6-5 to TRBJ2-4; 7 bases align to TRBD2. The CDR3 has 14 amino acids. The J segment lost 1 base and the V segment lost 6 bases, leaving 3 bases of the junction unmatched. In germline, CDR1 is MNHEY, CDR2 SVGAGI.

This chain links TRBV18 with TRBJ2-6; TRBD1 agrees at 7 bases. The V segment lost 6 bases and the J segment 0 bases; nucleotides outside the gene matches: 8. CDR3 size: 17 residues. Germline-derived CDR1 and CDR2 are KGHSH and LQKENI. This chain's CDR3 is CASSRTGAFSGANVLTF. The CDR3 DNA reads TGTGCCAGCTCCCGGACAGGAGCCTTCTCTGGGGCCAACGTCCTGACTTTC.

The chain is built from TRBV2 and TRBJ1-3; no clear D gene. The CDR3 covers 14 residues. Germline CDR1 and CDR2: SNHLY and FYNNEI. Trimming cost V 6 bases and J 4 bases, with 13 bases left between them. CDR3 in amino acids: CASRSDFGGNTIYF. As DNA, the CDR3 is TGTGCCAGCAGATCAGACTTTGGAGGAAACACCATATATTTT.

V is TRBV5-6 and J is TRBJ2-5, with TRBD2 matching 8 bases. Germline assignment: CDR1 SGHDT and CDR2 YYEEEE. Germline trimming cut 4 bases from V and 2 bases from J; bases unmatched to any gene: 4. The CDR3 loop spans 14 amino acids. The CDR3 sequence is CASSVGLGQETQYF. In DNA, the CDR3 is TGTGCCAGCAGCGTGGGACTAGGGCAAGAGACCCAGTACTTC.

The chain uses TRBV12-3 or TRBV12-4 and TRBJ2-1; D is unresolved. This CDR3 has 12 amino acids. Trimming left V 6 bases short and J 6 bases short, with 9 bases between. The CDR3 loop is CASRTAANEQFF. DNA of the CDR3: TGTGCCAGCAGAACCGCGGCCAATGAGCAGTTCTTC.

V usage is TRBV6-5 and J usage is TRBJ1-4, with TRBD1 identical over 8 bases. Unmatched junction bases numbered 12, after V lost 7 bases and J lost 8 bases. The CDR3 has 15 amino acids. Germline CDR1 and CDR2: MNHEY and SVGAGI. This chain's CDR3 is CASTRVQGAWEKLFF. CDR3 bases: TGTGCCAGCACTAGAGTGCAGGGGGCTTGGGAAAAACTGTTTTTT.

The rearrangement joins TRBV12-5 to TRBJ1-5, with 9 bases aligning to TRBD1. Trimming at V came to 0 bases and at J to 3 bases, leaving 6 bases not matched to a gene. The CDR3 runs 17 residues. CDR1 and CDR2 from the germline V gene are LGHNT and FRNRAP. Here the CDR3 reads CASGLVLGTGFNQPQHF. CDR3 DNA: TGTGCTAGTGGTTTGGTACTTGGGACAGGGTTCAATCAGCCCCAGCATTTT.

The chain uses TRBV24-1 and TRBJ1-2; 9 bases agree with TRBD1. Trimming cost V 5 bases and J 8 bases; bases outside gene matches: 8. There are 14 residues in the CDR3. CDR1 and CDR2 (germline): KGHDR, SFDVKD. Written as DNA, the CDR3 is TGTGCCACCAGTGGCACCGGGACAGGGTACGGCTACACCTTC. Translated, it gives CATSGTGTGYGYTF.

In this sample, this clone turned up once. The chain links TRBV4-1 to TRBJ1-2; 8 bases align to TRBD1. Germline-derived CDR1 and CDR2 are MGHRA and YSYEKL. The CDR3 is made up of 16 amino acids. Trimming cost V 0 bases and J 5 bases; bases outside gene matches: 8. CDR3: CASSQEDRVYRYGYTF. Here the CDR3 DNA reads TGCGCCAGCAGCCAAGAGGACAGGGTATACCGTTATGGCTACACCTTC.

The chain uses TRBV7-3 and TRBJ2-1, with 9 bases identical to TRBD2. Trimming cost V 4 bases and J 4 bases; bases outside gene matches: 8. CDR1 and CDR2 from the germline V gene are SGHTA and FQGTGA. The CDR3 totals 16 residues. The CDR3 DNA reads TGTGCCAGCAGCTCGGGGCTAGCGGGGCCGTACAATGAGCAGTTCTTC. Translating gives CASSSGLAGPYNEQFF. Supplemented by reference TRBV7-3 and TRBJ2-1, the full variable domain reads GAGVSQTPSNKVTEKGKYVELRCDPISGHTALYWYRQSLGQGPEFLIYFQGTGAADDSGLPNDRFFAVRPEGSVSTLKIQRTERGDSAVYLCASSSGLAGPYNEQFFGPGTRLTVL.

V and J are TRBV5-6 and TRBJ2-1; no reliable D call. This CDR3 contains 14 residues. Trimming removed 2 bases at V and 6 bases at J, with 12 bases between. Germline assignment: CDR1 SGHDT and CDR2 YYEEEE. CDR3 bases: TGTGCCAGCAGCTTTGGCGTTTGGAGCAATGAGCAGTTCTTC. It yields the protein CASSFGVWSNEQFF.

V is TRBV23-1 and J is TRBJ2-7; a possible D gene is TRBD1 (5 bases). TRBV23-1 is recorded as an ORF, its role being uncertain. V lost 11 bases to trimming and J lost 3 bases, with 14 bases between them. The CDR3 consists of 12 residues. The CDR3 DNA reads as TGCGCCCTCTGGCAGGGTTGCTACGAGCAGTACGTC. This codes for CALWQGCYEQYV.

This clone was seen only a few times. This chain uses TRBV5-1 with TRBJ1-4; 10 nucleotides match TRBD1. The CDR3 extends over 17 amino acids. The germline gives CDR1 SGHRS, CDR2 YFSETQ. V was clipped by 5 bases and J by 3 bases; unmatched bases: 10. CDR3 sequence (DNA): TGCGCCAGCAGTCGGACAGGGGGTTCCTTATCTAATGAAAAACTGTTTTTT. It yields the protein CASSRTGGSLSNEKLFF.

The chain employs TRBV6-6 and TRBJ2-4; 7 nucleotides align to TRBD2. The CDR3 is 15 amino acids. V shed 5 bases, J shed 3 bases, and the junction held 7 bases outside the gene matches. The germline CDR1 and CDR2 sequences are MNHNY and SVGAGI (reference sequence). The CDR3 nucleotides read TGTGCCAGCAGTCGGGGCGGGGGTAACAAAAACATTCAGTACTTC. Protein product: CASSRGGGNKNIQYF.

V and J are TRBV14 and TRBJ1-6; D may be TRBD1 (5 bases). There are 15 residues in the CDR3. Looked up from germline, CDR1 is SGHDN and CDR2 is FVKESK. Deletions cut 0 bases from V and 6 bases from J, with 9 bases between. CDR3 region: CASSQDSGFNSPLHF. The CDR3 DNA follows: TGTGCCAGCAGCCAAGATTCAGGGTTTAATTCACCCCTCCACTTT.

The sample holds a few counts of this clone. The J gene is TRBJ2-3, the V gene TRBV9, with TRBD2 matching over 9 bases. Unmatched junction bases numbered 16, after V lost 0 bases and J lost 8 bases. The CDR3 is made up of 18 amino acids. Looked up from germline, CDR1 is SGDLS and CDR2 is YYNGEE. The CDR3 DNA reads as TGTGCCAGCAGCGTAGAGTTCCCTGGCGGGGGGGAACTGGCTACGCAGTATTTT. This sequence encodes CASSVEFPGGGELATQYF.

This rearrangement joins TRBV20-1 to TRBJ1-2; D uncertain. CDR3 length: 11 residues. The germline V gene has CDR1 DFQATT and CDR2 SNEGSKA (reference sequence). Trimming stripped 3 bases from V and 10 bases from J, with 12 bases between. The CDR3 sequence: CSASGGVVYTF. In nucleotides, the CDR3 is TGCAGTGCTAGTGGAGGAGTCGTCTACACCTTC.

The chain has TRBV19 and TRBJ1-1; the D gene is possibly TRBD1 (6 bases). Germline CDR1 reads LNHDA; CDR2 reads SQIVND (reference sequence). Trimming took 0 bases from V and 6 from J, leaving 14 bases between them. CDR3 length: 15 amino acids. CDR3 sequence reads: CASSIDLGGHAEAFF. For the CDR3, the DNA is TGTGCCAGTAGTATAGATCTCGGGGGGCACGCTGAAGCTTTCTTT.

The CDR3: CASSEFQGYYGYTF. The CDR3, as DNA: TGTGCCAGCAGTGAATTTCAGGGGTACTATGGCTACACCTTC. The V and J genes are TRBV6-1 and TRBJ1-2, with a tentative D call TRBD1 (6 bases). Trimming stripped 2 bases from V and 3 bases from J, with 10 bases between. The CDR3 sequence is 14 residues long. Per germline, CDR1 MNHNS and CDR2 SASEGT.

The rearrangement uses TRBV19 and TRBJ1-3, with 8 bases aligning to TRBD1. The CDR3 is 17 residues long. Germline loops: CDR1 LNHDA, CDR2 SQIVND (reference sequence). V shed 7 bases, J shed 4 bases, and the junction held 15 bases outside the gene matches. CDR3 nucleotide sequence: TGTGCCAGTACGCCTCGCCGGACAGGGCTTAGGGGAAACACCATATATTTT. As protein: CASTPRRTGLRGNTIYF.

The rearrangement uses TRBV6-5 and TRBJ1-1, with TRBD1 matching 8 bases. The CDR3 loop spans 13 amino acids. V was pared by 6 bases and J by 4 bases, with 4 bases of the junction left unmatched. Germline V CDR1 and CDR2: MNHEY, SVGAGI. The CDR3 bases are TGTGCCAGCAGGGACAGGGCGGGCACTGAAGCTTTCTTT. Its translation is CASRDRAGTEAFF.

The rearrangement joins TRBV2 to TRBJ2-3, with 9 bases lining up with TRBD2. The germline CDR1 and CDR2 sequences are SNHLY and FYNNEI. V lost 6 bases, J lost 0 bases, and 7 bases stayed unmatched. The CDR3 contains 16 residues. CDR3 region: CASRLKRGASTDTQYF. CDR3 nucleotide sequence: TGTGCCAGCAGGCTGAAGCGGGGGGCCAGCACAGATACGCAGTATTTT.

The genes are TRBV19 and TRBJ2-5; TRBD1 is a possible D gene (7 bases). Trimming removed 6 bases at V and 3 bases at J, with 17 bases between. The CDR3 is made up of 15 amino acids. Germline-derived CDR1 and CDR2 are LNHDA and SQIVND (reference sequence). The CDR3 is CASRNLAGGKETQYF. The CDR3 nucleotides are TGTGCCAGTAGGAACCTCGCAGGGGGGAAAGAGACCCAGTACTTC.

This clone has a single count. The chain recombines TRBV27 with TRBJ2-7; maybe TRBD2 (7 bases). V gave up 6 bases and J gave up 4 bases, with 16 bases separating them. The germline V gene encodes CDR1 MNHEY and CDR2 SMNVEV (reference sequence). The CDR3 contains 14 residues. The CDR3: CASRPGGPGYEQYF. Here the CDR3 DNA reads TGTGCCAGCAGGCCCGGGGGGCCCGGGTACGAGCAGTACTTC.

V and J are TRBV29-1 and TRBJ1-6, with D perhaps matching TRBD1 (5 bases). The length of the CDR3 is 18 residues. V shed 0 bases and J shed 4 bases, with 19 bases lying between them. CDR1 and CDR2 (germline): SQVTM, ANQGSEA. CDR3 DNA: TGCAGCGTTGAAGATCTTCATAGATCAGGGATTTATAATTCACCCCTCCACTTT. It encodes CSVEDLHRSGIYNSPLHF.

J is TRBJ1-2 and V is TRBV7-9; D is uncertain. The ends were cut back, 5 bases at V and 0 bases at J, with 10 bases in the middle. In germline, CDR1 is SEHNR, CDR2 FQNEAQ (reference sequence). The CDR3 runs to 14 residues. CDR3 nucleotide sequence: TGTGCCAGCAGCACCTCGACACCTAACTATGGCTACACCTTC. It codes for CASSTSTPNYGYTF.

The chain has TRBV9 and TRBJ2-5; D is possibly TRBD2 (6 bases). The CDR3 has 17 residues. Looked up from germline, CDR1 is SGDLS and CDR2 is YYNGEE. V lost 0 bases and J lost 1, with 16 bases in between. In DNA form, the CDR3 reads TGTGCCAGCAGCGTAGGTGGAGGGAATGTAGTCCAAGAGACCCAGTACTTC. The encoded protein is CASSVGGGNVVQETQYF.

The chain carries TRBV5-1 and TRBJ2-3, with 8 nucleotides matching TRBD2. The CDR3 consists of 15 residues. The V segment lost 4 bases and the J segment 9 bases; nucleotides outside the gene matches: 13. Germline values: CDR1 SGHRS, CDR2 YFSETQ. The CDR3 here is CASSLGTRTRPTQYF. The CDR3 region has the DNA TGCGCCAGCAGCCTAGGGACTAGAACCAGACCCACGCAGTATTTT.

The chain links TRBV5-5 to TRBJ1-2; tentative D call: TRBD1 (6 bases). This CDR3 spans 15 amino acids. Germline V lookup: CDR1 SGHKS, CDR2 YYEKEE (reference sequence). V lost 0 bases and J 4 bases, leaving 13 bases between the germline ends. CDR3 nucleotides: TGTGCCAGCAGCTTGGACAGGGCCTCAGCCTATGGCTACACCTTC. It is translated as CASSLDRASAYGYTF. Based on the CDR3 plus reference TRBV5-5 and TRBJ1-2, the full variable domain is DAGVTQSPTHLIKTRGQQVTLRCSPISGHKSVSWYQQVLGQGPQFIFQYYEKEERGRGNFPDRFSARQFPNYSSELNVNALLLGDSALYLCASSLDRASAYGYTFGSGTRLTVV.